Shown below are 22 T cell receptor beta chains from a single sample sequenced in a study of identical twins. Using its own MiXCR run on the 5' RACE reads, TCRdb lists one record per CDR3 protein. The sample contains 350,000 to 500,000 distinct CDR3 sequences, 18% of which appear only once. Input material: naive T cells sorted from blood. All receptors come from a man over 45 in good health.

The rearrangement uses TRBV20-1 and TRBJ2-1; 9 nucleotides align to TRBD2. Germline CDR1 is DFQATT and CDR2 is SNEGSKA (reference sequence). The CDR3 length is 18 residues. The V gene end was trimmed by 3 bases and the J gene end by 0 bases; junction bases not matched to a gene: 12. The CDR3 bases are TGCAGTGCTAGGTTAGCGGGGGCCTACCCGAGCTCCTACAATGAGCAGTTCTTC. This codes for CSARLAGAYPSSYNEQFF.

The chain is built from TRBV10-3 and TRBJ2-1; D ambiguous. Trimming removed 6 bases at V and 5 bases at J, with 14 bases between. The CDR3 covers 14 residues. Germline V gene data show CDR1 as ENHRY and CDR2 as SYGVKD. The CDR3 sequence: CAIRTKATDNEQFF. In nucleotides, the CDR3 is TGTGCCATCAGGACGAAGGCGACGGACAATGAGCAGTTCTTC.

The rearrangement uses TRBV6-1 and TRBJ2-3; 10 bases fit TRBD2. The CDR3 sequence is 15 residues long. Germline V lookup: CDR1 MNHNS, CDR2 SASEGT. The trim removed 6 bases at V and 4 bases at J, leaving 7 bases unmatched. The CDR3 spells CASRQSGRASDTQYF. The CDR3, as DNA: TGTGCCAGCAGGCAGAGCGGGAGGGCCTCAGATACGCAGTATTTT.

The V call is TRBV20-1, the J call TRBJ2-7, with D perhaps TRBD1 (7 bases). Per the germline V gene, CDR1 is DFQATT and CDR2 is SNEGSKA (reference sequence). Deletions cut 3 bases from V and 6 bases from J, with 21 bases between. CDR3 size: 15 residues. DNA of the CDR3: TGCAGTGCTAGTAGGCCAAGGGGGCAGGGGGGCGAGCAGTACTTC. This gives the protein CSASRPRGQGGEQYF.

Of note for this clonotype: Its ends do not fully match the called genes, so a read error is possible. The V call is TRBV6-8, the J call TRBJ2-2; a weak D match, TRBD2 (5 bases). This CDR3 spans 17 amino acids. Germline lookup yields CDR1 MNHGY and CDR2 SAAAGT. The CDR3 spells CASSYSREADSTGEPFF. The CDR3 DNA reads TGTGCCAGCAGTTACTCCCGAGAAGCAGATTCCACCGGGGAGCCGTTTTTT.

V usage is TRBV20-1 and J usage is TRBJ1-5, with a weak D call TRBD1 (5 bases). The CDR3 runs 15 residues. Germline assignment: CDR1 DFQATT and CDR2 SNEGSKA (reference sequence). The germline V and J ends were trimmed by 0 bases and 5 bases, with 14 bases remaining between them. As DNA, the CDR3 is TGCAGTGCTAGAGACGGGGGAAGGGTTGATCAGCCCCAGCATTTT. Amino acids: CSARDGGRVDQPQHF.

This clonotype was seen ten or more times. The chain employs TRBV6-1 and TRBJ1-1; 8 bases map to TRBD1. This CDR3 is 14 amino acids long. From germline, CDR1 is MNHNS and CDR2 SASEGT. J gave up 5 bases and V 8 bases, and 10 bases lay outside the gene matches. The CDR3 is CASGKTGDETEAFF. The CDR3 region has the DNA TGTGCCAGCGGTAAGACAGGGGATGAGACTGAAGCTTTCTTT.

This clonotype was recorded a few times. This sequence joins TRBV29-1 and TRBJ2-1; 9 bases map to TRBD1. The CDR3 extends over 12 amino acids. Germline assignment: CDR1 SQVTM and CDR2 ANQGSEA. Trimming cost V 7 bases and J 7 bases; bases outside gene matches: 5. CDR3 region: CSGDREVNEQFF. The CDR3 DNA is TGCAGCGGGGACAGGGAGGTTAATGAGCAGTTCTTC.

This clonotype appeared many times. The DNA of the CDR3 is TGTGCCAGCAGCTCCCCCCGACTAGCGGGGGGCCCGACCCTCTACAATGAGCAGTTCTTC. It specifies CASSSPRLAGGPTLYNEQFF. V and J are TRBV11-2 and TRBJ2-1; TRBD2 agrees at 13 bases. There are 20 residues in the CDR3. The germline CDR1 and CDR2 sequences are SGHAT and FQNNGV. V lost 4 bases, J lost 3 bases, and 15 bases stayed unmatched.

This clonotype occurred many times. This chain uses TRBV12-3 or TRBV12-4 with TRBJ2-5; 10 bases are a match to TRBD1. The ends lost 5 bases at V and 1 base at J; junction bases unmatched: 13. CDR3 length: 18 residues. The CDR3 DNA sequence: TGTGCCAGCAGTCCCCGGGACAGGGGACCGCCCATCCAAGAGACCCAGTACTTC. Amino acid sequence: CASSPRDRGPPIQETQYF.

The genes are TRBV18 and TRBJ2-7; a possible D gene is TRBD2 (5 bases). The CDR3 sequence is 15 residues long. The ends were cut back, 0 bases at V and 2 bases at J, with 11 bases in the middle. The V gene's germline CDR1 is KGHSH and CDR2 LQKENI. In nucleotides, the CDR3 is TGTGCCAGCTCACCACCGTCGGGATATACCTACGAGCAGTACTTC. This encodes CASSPPSGYTYEQYF.

In this sample, this clonotype turned up many times. This chain connects TRBV20-1 to TRBJ1-6; D may be TRBD1 (6 bases). The V end was cut by 4 bases, the J end by 6 bases, with 10 bases between. The CDR3 is 13 amino acids. Germline CDR1 DFQATT, CDR2 SNEGSKA (reference sequence). CDR3 sequence (DNA): TGCAGTGCTAAGCGGACAGTTAATTCACCCCTCCACTTT. Translating gives CSAKRTVNSPLHF.

Only a few counts were recorded for this clonotype. The chain couples TRBV6-2 or TRBV6-3 to TRBJ1-2; D might be TRBD1 (5 bases). This CDR3 region has 13 residues. CDR1 is MNHEY, CDR2 SVGEGT, per germline. Deletions cut 3 bases from V and 2 bases from J, with 7 bases between. CDR3 sequence (DNA): TGTGCCAGCAGTTATCGACAGAACTATGGCTACACCTTC. It yields the protein CASSYRQNYGYTF.

The table lists this clonotype with a few counts. This chain uses TRBV20-1 with TRBJ2-5, with D possibly matching TRBD2 (5 bases). The CDR3 has 16 amino acids. The V and J ends lost 0 bases and 5 bases respectively, with 19 bases between them. Germline V gives CDR1 DFQATT, CDR2 SNEGSKA (reference sequence). The DNA of the CDR3 is TGCAGTGCTAGAGATCTAGTTTCGGGGAATGGTGAGACCCAGTACTTC. Translation gives CSARDLVSGNGETQYF.

In this sample, this clonotype turned up a few times. This rearrangement joins TRBV20-1 to TRBJ2-1, with 8 bases that match TRBD2. The J segment lost 2 bases and the V segment lost 3 bases, leaving 3 bases of the junction unmatched. Looked up from germline, CDR1 is DFQATT and CDR2 is SNEGSKA (reference sequence). The CDR3 length is 14 residues. The CDR3 DNA follows: TGCAGTGCTAGCCCTAGCGGGCCCTACAATGAGCAGTTCTTC. This sequence encodes CSASPSGPYNEQFF.

The chain links TRBV4-2 to TRBJ2-1; TRBD2 aligns across 10 bases. Trimming removed 0 bases from V and 8 bases from J; junction bases left unmatched: 7. CDR3 size: 16 residues. Germline-derived CDR1 and CDR2 are LGHNA and YNFKEQ. This CDR3 is CASSQDPQRGGHEQFF. CDR3 nucleotide sequence: TGTGCCAGCAGCCAAGATCCCCAGCGGGGGGGCCATGAGCAGTTCTTC.

This clonotype was counted at least ten times. The chain is built from TRBV20-1 and TRBJ2-7; 8 bases map to TRBD1. The CDR3 extends over 15 amino acids. The germline CDR1 and CDR2 sequences are DFQATT and SNEGSKA (reference sequence). The ends lost 0 bases at V and 3 bases at J; junction bases unmatched: 7. The CDR3: CSARELGQEIYEQYF. The CDR3 DNA sequence: TGCAGTGCTAGAGAACTGGGACAGGAGATCTACGAGCAGTACTTC.

This clonotype appeared a few times. The CDR3 region has the DNA TGCGCCAGCAGCGCCCTGCGAACAGCTAATTCCTACGAGCAGTACTTC. Translated, it gives CASSALRTANSYEQYF. V and J are TRBV4-1 and TRBJ2-7; D call uncertain. The CDR3 spans 16 residues. Germline assignment: CDR1 MGHRA and CDR2 YSYEKL. Trimming took off 5 bases at V and 1 base at J, with 18 bases between the two ends.

This clonotype was observed many times. The J gene is TRBJ1-6, the V gene TRBV18; unclear D gene. The germline V gene encodes CDR1 KGHSH and CDR2 LQKENI. This CDR3 is 13 amino acids long. Trimming removed 4 bases from V and 7 bases from J, with 8 bases in between. CDR3 loop: CASSLRENSPLHF. For the CDR3, the DNA is TGTGCCAGCTCACTAAGGGAAAATTCACCCCTCCACTTT.

This clonotype was counted many times. CDR3 sequence: CASSQGHLSGANVLTF. The CDR3 nucleotides read TGCGCCAGCAGCCAAGGACACCTCTCTGGGGCCAACGTCCTGACTTTC. The chain couples TRBV4-3 to TRBJ2-6; D is unclear. Trimming took off 1 base at V and 0 bases at J, with 7 bases between the two ends. The germline V gene encodes CDR1 LGHNA and CDR2 YSLEER. This CDR3 comprises 16 residues.

This clonotype came up once. The chain employs TRBV5-1 and TRBJ2-7; TRBD2 might be the D (6 bases). This CDR3 comprises 16 residues. CDR1 and CDR2 from the germline V gene are SGHRS and YFSETQ. The germline V and J ends were trimmed by 0 bases and 1 base, with 14 bases remaining between them. The CDR3 here is CASSLAGNGGSYEQYF. In DNA form, the CDR3 reads TGCGCCAGCAGCTTGGCCGGAAATGGAGGGTCCTACGAGCAGTACTTC.

This clonotype showed up many times. The chain is built from TRBV7-8 and TRBJ2-3; weak D call: TRBD1 (6 bases). The CDR3 loop spans 13 amino acids. Trimming took off 6 bases at V and 7 bases at J, with 14 bases between the two ends. CDR1 is SGHVS and CDR2 is FQNEAQ in the germline V gene. The DNA of the CDR3 is TGTGCCAGCAGTTGGGACATCTTAAATACGCAGTATTTT. It specifies CASSWDILNTQYF.